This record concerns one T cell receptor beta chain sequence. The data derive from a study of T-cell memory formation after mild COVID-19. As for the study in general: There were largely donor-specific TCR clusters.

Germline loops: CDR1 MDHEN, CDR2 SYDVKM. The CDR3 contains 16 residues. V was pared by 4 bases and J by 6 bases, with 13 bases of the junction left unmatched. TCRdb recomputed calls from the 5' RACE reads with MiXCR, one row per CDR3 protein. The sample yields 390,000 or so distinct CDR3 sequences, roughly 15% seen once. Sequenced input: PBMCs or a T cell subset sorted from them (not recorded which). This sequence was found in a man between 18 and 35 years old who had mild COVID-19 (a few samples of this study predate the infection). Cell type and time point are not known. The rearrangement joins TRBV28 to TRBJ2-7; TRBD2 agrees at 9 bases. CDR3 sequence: CASSSAGTSWSSEQYV. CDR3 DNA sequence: TGTGCCAGCAGTTCTGCCGGGACTAGCTGGTCAAGCGAGCAGTACGTC.